What follows is one TCR beta chain and its context. It lacks a known antigen. Within one base of it there is no much larger clone, and no base qualities were kept. Taken from cysteine to phenylalanine, the CDR3 has 16 residues. Just CDR3 DNA is preserved here, 48 bases in frame from base 1. V sheds 2 bases and J sheds 0 bases, leaving 14 bases between their ends. CDR1 is given as SGHRS and CDR2 as YFSETQ, both from the germline V gene. This sample stems from a study of cytomegalovirus exposure and HLA in healthy donors (dated by TCRdb to the late 2010s). Regarding the study in general: According to an earlier analysis of 450 to 650 of the donors, some 180 million T cells yielded 120 million or so unique TCR beta sequences and more than 250 Gb of sequence data. Approximately 300 gigabases of sequencing data and around 90 million unique TCR sequences made up an early release that covered approximately 700 HLA-typed donors. The genetic ancestry cluster associated with self-reported Caucasian donors included about 84% of the approximately 400 genotyped donors. The aim of the study was to test whether cataloging public T cell receptors could identify signatures of past pathogen exposure. Using immunosequencing, the study profiled T cell repertoires from 666 subjects and related those repertoires to cytomegalovirus serostatus. Along with the roughly 710-subject first cohort, a separate validation cohort of around 120 different subjects was used. The study combined high-throughput TCR immunosequencing, statistical association of individual TCRs with disease status, and machine learning to predict cytomegalovirus infection status. A later analysis re-analyzed previously published TCR beta repertoires from 500 to 700 donors and added high-resolution HLA genotyping to study TCR occurrence patterns. The later analysis used no new phenotypic data to find candidate immune exposures, relying instead on TCR beta sequences and their occurrence across donors. In an earlier analysis of over 550 of the donors, high-throughput TCR beta sequencing was used to judge whether each TCR beta V gene segment behaved as functional or pseudogenic. Donor age, sex, ethnicity and CMV serostatus were compiled together with the repertoire data. A later genetic analysis took genome-wide SNP genotypes for 398 of the 666 donors and used that subset as a discovery cohort. All discovery cohort repertoires had been generated on a single sequencing platform. HLA typing included class I and class II loci at four-digit resolution. Typing coverage differed by locus: A, B, C, DRB1 and DQB1 were typed in about 629-640 donors, DQA1 in approximately 520, DPA1 in some 600, and DPB1 in 400 to 480. Several DR-DQ haplotypes were treated as single units for association and clustering because of strong linkage in the cohort. Across approximately 400 genotyped donors of the cohort, an average of approximately 240,000 unique TCR beta nucleotide sequences per donor were sequenced, and around 19% of those sequences were non-productive. The research as a whole found: Roughly uniform sequencing depth across donors was assumed in presence/absence analyses, although this assumption may not hold. At a false discovery rate of 0.05, a later analysis linked approximately 18,000 TCR beta sequences to specific HLA alleles. Because counts were too low, about 18 rarely observed V segments, including chromosome 9 orphons, were excluded from the earlier analysis of several hundred of the donors. The classifier was reported to diagnose cytomegalovirus status with high specificity and sensitivity in both the original cohort and the validation cohort. Because the 87-base-pair reads could not distinguish some IMGT-functional V segments, including TRBV6-2 and TRBV6-3, those segments were excluded. The study listed 150 to 200 TCR beta chains as associated with cytomegalovirus. Broadly in line with IMGT annotations, most TCR beta V segments showed up in productive rearrangements about 90% or about 30% of the time in an earlier analysis of some 590 of the donors. The cohort was sequenced for TCR beta chains only, and without alpha or paired-chain data the features that could be detected were limited. In a later analysis, most CMV-associated TCR beta chains were found to appear HLA-restricted, with HLA associations seemingly driven largely by CMV exposure. A later analysis reported that several top co-occurrence clusters appeared linked to parvovirus B19, influenza, CMV and Epstein-Barr virus. Three of the identified cytomegalovirus-associated TCR beta chains were confirmed in vitro to be specific for cytomegalovirus antigens. When HLA alleles, especially DR and DQ, strongly co-occurred, TCR associations were difficult to assign to individual alleles. In a later genetic analysis, a missense DCLRE1C variant was associated with V-gene and J-gene trimming of TCR beta chains, and the association was replicated in an independent cohort. While some public TCRs were present in many individuals, most TCR sequences turned up only very rarely across donors. The authors suggested that the approach could potentially be extended to other disease states and immunological phenotypes. A cluster of highly shared sequence variants was judged likely to represent a technical artifact of the sequencing pipeline. For the cohort, immune exposure information was limited to CMV serostatus. A further reported finding was that TCR beta sequences accurately predicted the HLA-A and HLA-B alleles for most subjects in the first cohort. Because some donors lacked HLA typing at each locus, the association tests relied only on the typed subset. Correlated functional status among segregating V segments might be attributable to linkage disequilibrium, but an unknown experimental factor could not be ruled out. In a later analysis, TCR association rates were found to vary across HLA loci, with the most associated TCRs seen for DRB1 alleles and the fewest for HLA-C alleles. A later analysis found that HLA-associated TCR beta chains were more clonally expanded and had lower generation probabilities than equally common non-associated chains. Compared with the roughly 710-donor mean, donors in an Asian-associated ancestry cluster had fewer N-insertions in productive TCRs, according to a later genetic analysis.

The receptor library was made with the immunoSEQ multiplex PCR assay. For the multiplex PCR, a mixture combining 60 forward primers for TCR Vbeta segments and 13 reverse primers for TCR Jbeta segments was used. The CDR3 region of rearranged TCR beta genes was amplified from genomic DNA with a multiplex PCR assay. On the Illumina HiSeq System, the amplified TCR beta libraries were sequenced as 87-base-pair reads. The authors' pipeline ran thus. A later analysis counted 65 million to 90 million unique TCR beta chains across the 650 to 700 repertoires, and 9.5 million to 11 million of these chains were shared by at least two donors. To remove PCR and sequencing errors, raw reads were error-corrected and collapsed into unique sequences using a nearest-neighbor algorithm that merged closely related sequences. To assign V, D and J gene segments, CDR3 sequences were aligned to IMGT reference sequences. Each retained sequence needed at least a six-nucleotide match to both a V gene segment and a J gene segment. Rearrangements were classified as productive when the CDR3 lacked stop codons and remained in frame with V and J, and all other rearrangements were classified as non-productive. Following IMGT convention, CDR3 was defined as the stretch from the second conserved V-encoded cysteine up to the conserved J-encoded phenylalanine. Sequences without an unambiguous match to a single V gene segment were excluded from the earlier analysis of about 600 of the donors. An earlier analysis of a few hundred of the donors called V segments functional above 56.7% productive rearrangements and segregating when the between-donor standard deviation exceeded 5%. To diagnose cytomegalovirus status from the catalog of TCR beta chain sequences, a statistical classification framework was built. In a later analysis, TCR nucleotide sequences were compared against IMGT/GENE-DB human TR gene sequences so that V and J genes could be assigned. In a later analysis, CDR3 sequences and most-parsimonious VDJ recombination scenarios were assigned using the TCRdist pipeline. A later analysis defined each TCR beta chain by its CDR3 amino acid sequence plus V-gene family, and excluded reads lacking a unique V-gene family. As a way to deal with suspected cross-contamination and a sequencing artifact, a later analysis dropped 450 to 700 nucleotide sequences that were highly shared and had low generation probability. A later analysis calculated a clonal expansion index for each public chain from normalized within-repertoire ranks of inferred template counts. Generation probabilities in a later analysis came from a VDJ recombination model fitted to out-of-frame rearrangements, and those results were checked against IGoR. A later analysis scored TCR-TCR, TCR-HLA and TCR-CMV co-occurrence with hypergeometric tests, applying a repertoire-size bias correction to TCR pairs. In a later analysis, false discovery rates were estimated by permuting HLA or CMV assignments 20 times. In a later analysis, co-occurring TCRs were grouped using DBSCAN, with TCRdist sequence similarity added in when clustering inside HLA-allele-positive subsets. Repertoires with fewer than 30,000 or more than 120,000 public chains were left out of co-occurrence clustering, as were about 5 repertoires with anomalous nucleotide sharing. TCRdb limited this immuneACCESS table to in-frame rearrangements with V and J called. A share of clones is missing; checked studies link under half to unresolved V genes, and the rest is unexplained. That table is the source of V, J and clone size, and D and trimming were worked out from the DNA. The sample table lists 110,000 or so clones, approximately 83% of them with a count of one. 2% to 3% of the sample is in the top ten clones.

The cohort consisted of 600 to 750 healthy bone marrow donors. Cohort members were all nominally healthy when sampled, although unrecorded immune exposures were likely present. The donor tested CMV seronegative and was one of the 352 seronegative cohort members. A peripheral blood sample was provided by each donor, and peripheral blood mononuclear cells were used for TCR beta sequencing. Genomic DNA extraction from the blood cell samples was performed with the Qiagen DNeasy Blood Extraction Kit. The sample consisted of PBMCs. The TCR comes from a woman under 30 in good health and CMV-seronegative. The rearranged chain carries TRBV5-1 and TRBJ1-1, with an unclear D gene assignment. Here is the DNA: TGCGCCAGCAGCTTTCGGTCCGGAGGGATGAACACTGAAGCTTTCTTT. Its product reads: CASSFRSGGMNTEAFF.